This section outlines one T cell receptor (beta chain) sequence together with its context. Its specificity is not known. V lost 4 bases and J lost 4, with 5 bases in between. Germline V gene sequence: CDR1 MNHEY, CDR2 SVGAGI. This CDR3 has 11 amino acids. Profiled with immunoSEQ multiplex PCR; TCRdb holds only in-frame clones, not every one. The sample consists of about 160,000 clones, about 89% of them appearing once. The record originates from a study of cytomegalovirus exposure and HLA in healthy donors. Study results and caveats: Rarity held for most TCR sequences, but there were some public TCRs that occurred in many donors. A few CMV-associated chains proved CMV antigen-specific in vitro.

This receptor was taken from a woman aged 18 to 35 in good health and CMV-seropositive. Sequenced: PBMCs. The J gene is TRBJ2-7, the V gene TRBV6-5; D gene ambiguous. DNA for the CDR3: TGTGCCAGCAGTTCCTTATACGAGCAGTACTTC. Its translation: CASSSLYEQYF.